These 21 T cell receptor beta chains originate from one sample sequenced in a study of CD8 T cells in ankylosing spondylitis. Study-level results: A TCR beta motif of under 10 highly homologous variants appeared characteristic of ankylosing spondylitis blood.

No antigens are known for them. TCRdb redid the calling of the 5' RACE reads with MiXCR, one entry per CDR3 protein. The sample contains 200,000 to 250,000 distinct CDR3 sequences, around 7.9% of which appear only once. The sequencing input was blood, either unsorted or a sorted T cell fraction (not recorded which). These receptors were taken from a male donor with ankylosing spondylitis.

The CDR3 sequence is CASMVLAGVGYNEQFF. The CDR3 DNA sequence: TGTGCCAGCATGGTACTAGCGGGAGTAGGGTACAATGAGCAGTTCTTC. The V call is TRBV27, the J call TRBJ2-1, with 11 bases matching TRBD2. The length of the CDR3 is 16 residues. In germline, CDR1 is MNHEY, CDR2 SMNVEV (reference sequence). V shed 7 bases, J shed 4 bases, and the junction held 9 bases outside the gene matches.

This clonotype was observed many times. This chain links TRBV4-3 with TRBJ2-2; the D gene is possibly TRBD1 (6 bases). The CDR3 consists of 15 residues. The germline V gene encodes CDR1 LGHNA and CDR2 YSLEER. Trimming left V 0 bases short and J 7 bases short, with 12 bases between. CDR3: CASSQEAAGDGELFF. The CDR3 DNA reads as TGCGCCAGCAGCCAAGAAGCCGCAGGGGACGGGGAGCTGTTTTTT.

This clonotype has a handful of counts. The CDR3 loop is CASSLQGEKLFF. The CDR3, as DNA: TGTGCCAGCAGCTTACAGGGGGAAAAACTGTTTTTT. The chain joins TRBV7-2 to TRBJ1-4; weak D call: TRBD1 (6 bases). This CDR3 is 12 amino acids long. The V and J ends lost 2 bases and 8 bases respectively, with 6 bases between them. Germline V gene lookup returns CDR1 SGHTA and CDR2 FQGNSA.

This clonotype was counted many times. The chain recombines TRBV28 with TRBJ2-3; D may be TRBD2 (6 bases). V lost 9 bases and J 5 bases, leaving 15 bases between the germline ends. The CDR3 has 13 residues. CDR1 and CDR2 (germline): MDHEN, SYDVKM. DNA for the CDR3: TGTGCCAGTTGGACGGGCGGGGTAGATACGCAGTATTTT. Protein: CASWTGGVDTQYF.

This clonotype appeared many times. V gene TRBV6-1 combines with J gene TRBJ2-1, with 13 nucleotides matching TRBD2. V trimming: 6 bases; J trimming: 5 bases; junction bases outside the gene matches: 10. The CDR3 sequence is 17 residues long. Germline V gives CDR1 MNHNS, CDR2 SASEGT. The CDR3 spells CASSDDTSGRGDNEQFF. CDR3 coding DNA: TGTGCCAGCAGCGACGATACTAGCGGGAGGGGGGACAATGAGCAGTTCTTC.

This clonotype was detected only a few times. The rearrangement links TRBV27 to TRBJ2-6, with D possibly TRBD2 on 5 matching bases. The CDR3 consists of 16 residues. Germline V CDR1 and CDR2: MNHEY, SMNVEV (reference sequence). The V gene lost 7 bases and the J gene lost 3 bases, with 16 bases spanning the gap. The CDR3 coding sequence is TGTGCCAGCACCTACGGGGTTTTTGGTGGGGCCAACGTCCTGACTTTC. This sequence encodes CASTYGVFGGANVLTF.

The chain couples TRBV13 to TRBJ2-1; unclear D gene. Trimming left V 0 bases short and J 9 bases short, with 9 bases between. The CDR3 length is 13 residues. CDR1 is PRHDT, CDR2 FYEKMQ, per germline (reference sequence). In DNA, the CDR3 is TGTGCCAGCAGCTTAGGCCCATCCGGTGAGCAGTTCTTC. Encoded protein: CASSLGPSGEQFF. The whole variable domain, remainder taken from reference TRBV13 and TRBJ2-1, is AAGVIQSPRHLIKEKRETATLKCYPIPRHDTVYWYQQGPGQDPQFLISFYEKMQSDKGSIPDRFSAQQFSDYHSELNMSSLELGDSALYFCASSLGPSGEQFFGPGTRLTVL.

This clonotype has a handful of counts. This chain links TRBV15 with TRBJ1-1; 7 positions agree with TRBD1. Germline V lookup: CDR1 LNHNV, CDR2 YYDKDF (reference sequence). The CDR3 is made up of 15 amino acids. V shed 3 bases and J 4 bases; nucleotides not matched to a gene: 8. The CDR3 region has the DNA TGTGCCACCAGCAGTATGGACAGGCTAACCACTGAAGCTTTCTTT. Its translation is CATSSMDRLTTEAFF.

The chain recombines TRBV20-1 with TRBJ2-7; D unresolved. The CDR3 contains 12 residues. Trimming removed 5 bases from V and 0 bases from J, with 8 bases in between. Germline assignment: CDR1 DFQATT and CDR2 SNEGSKA (reference sequence). This CDR3 is CSACDGSYEQYF. DNA for the CDR3: TGCAGTGCTTGCGACGGCTCCTACGAGCAGTACTTC.

This sequence joins TRBV5-5 and TRBJ2-1; 13 bases map to TRBD2. Germline values: CDR1 SGHKS, CDR2 YYEKEE (reference sequence). V lost 5 bases, J lost 10 bases, and 12 bases stayed unmatched. The CDR3 spans 16 residues. The CDR3 sequence: CASRFRPGLAGNEQFF. The CDR3 DNA follows: TGTGCCAGCAGGTTCCGCCCGGGACTAGCGGGAAACGAGCAGTTCTTC.

This clonotype was observed a handful of times. The V call is TRBV5-1, the J call TRBJ2-6, with D unclear. V was shortened by 2 bases and J by 0 bases, with 15 bases between the two germline ends. Germline CDR1 reads SGHRS; CDR2 reads YFSETQ. The CDR3 spans 18 residues. The CDR3 nucleotides are TGCGCCAGCAGCTTCGGCTACGGACGGAGCTCTGGGGCCAACGTCCTGACTTTC. Translation gives CASSFGYGRSSGANVLTF.

This clonotype was detected ten times or more. The chain carries TRBV18 and TRBJ2-7; D is perhaps TRBD1 (5 bases). Germline values: CDR1 KGHSH, CDR2 LQKENI. The V and J ends lost 2 bases and 6 bases respectively, with 14 bases between them. The CDR3 sequence is 14 residues long. Written as DNA, the CDR3 is TGTGCCAGCTCACCAGGCCCAGGGCTGGGCGAGCAGTACTTC. Its translation: CASSPGPGLGEQYF.

The genes are TRBV7-9 and TRBJ1-2, with D unresolved. The ends were cut back, 5 bases at V and 9 bases at J, with 10 bases in the middle. The CDR3 consists of 11 residues. CDR1 is SEHNR and CDR2 is FQNEAQ in the germline V gene (reference sequence). CDR3 in DNA: TGTGCCAGCAGCCGGAGCGCCAGCTACACCTTC. Encoded protein: CASSRSASYTF.

The chain recombines TRBV5-1 with TRBJ2-7; TRBD1 matches 8 bases. Trimming at V came to 4 bases and at J to 3 bases, leaving 9 bases not matched to a gene. Germline-derived CDR1 and CDR2 are SGHRS and YFSETQ. The CDR3 is 15 amino acids. This CDR3 is CASSLHGTGIYEQYF. Here the CDR3 DNA reads TGCGCCAGCAGCCTCCACGGGACAGGAATCTACGAGCAGTACTTC.

This clonotype came up many times. V gene TRBV29-1 combines with J gene TRBJ1-1, with TRBD1 matching 8 bases. CDR1 is SQVTM and CDR2 is ANQGSEA in the germline V gene. This CDR3 is built from 15 residues. V gave up 3 bases and J gave up 5 bases; unmatched junction bases: 11. The CDR3 is CSVEGVDRGGTEAFF. The CDR3 bases are TGCAGCGTTGAGGGTGTCGACAGGGGAGGGACTGAAGCTTTCTTT. Looking up the rest from reference TRBV29-1 and TRBJ1-1 gives the full variable domain: SAVISQKPSRDICQRGTSLTIQCQVDSQVTMMFWYRQQPGQSLTLIATANQGSEATYESGFVIDKFPISRPNLTFSTLTVSNMSPEDSSIYLCSVEGVDRGGTEAFFGQGTRLTVV.

A few counts support this clonotype. The chain combines TRBV19 with TRBJ2-1; TRBD2 matches 7 bases. Germline-derived CDR1 and CDR2 are LNHDA and SQIVND (reference sequence). The CDR3 runs 18 residues. V dropped 5 bases and J dropped 0; count of bases not matched to a gene: 13. This CDR3 reads CASSPRWSGTSSYNEQFF. As DNA, the CDR3 is TGTGCCAGTAGTCCGCGGTGGAGCGGGACGAGCTCCTACAATGAGCAGTTCTTC.

This chain uses TRBV24-1 with TRBJ2-1, with TRBD2 matching over 9 bases. The length of the CDR3 is 17 residues. V lost 3 bases, J lost 2 bases, and 7 bases stayed unmatched. Germline V lookup: CDR1 KGHDR, CDR2 SFDVKD. The CDR3 loop reads CATSDRSLAGAYNEQFF. CDR3 bases: TGTGCCACCAGTGATCGATCCTTAGCGGGAGCCTACAATGAGCAGTTCTTC.

This clonotype was seen at least ten times. The chain combines TRBV2 with TRBJ1-5, with 12 positions matching TRBD1. The CDR3 extends over 18 amino acids. Losses at the gene ends were 4 bases for V and 0 bases for J; bases not matched to a gene: 7. CDR1 SNHLY and CDR2 FYNNEI come from the germline V gene. The CDR3, as DNA: TGTGCCAGCAGTGCGGGACAGGGGGCGACTTATAGCAATCAGCCCCAGCATTTT. It yields the protein CASSAGQGATYSNQPQHF.

In its sample, this clonotype was seen many times. This rearrangement joins TRBV5-1 to TRBJ1-2, with D tentatively TRBD1 (6 bases). V lost 4 bases and J 4 bases, leaving 11 bases between the germline ends. The CDR3 is made up of 13 amino acids. CDR1 and CDR2 from the germline V gene are SGHRS and YFSETQ. CDR3 in amino acids: CASSGGQSYGYTF. CDR3 DNA sequence: TGCGCCAGCAGCGGTGGACAGTCCTATGGCTACACCTTC.

This clonotype was recorded at least ten times. The rearrangement joins TRBV13 to TRBJ2-1; 10 bases align to TRBD2. The CDR3 is made up of 16 amino acids. J was trimmed by 4 bases and V by 4 bases; bases with no gene match: 7. Looked up from germline, CDR1 is PRHDT and CDR2 is FYEKMQ (reference sequence). The CDR3 here is CASSSPGLAVYNEQFF. The CDR3, as DNA: TGTGCCAGCAGCTCCCCCGGACTAGCGGTGTACAATGAGCAGTTCTTC. The entire variable domain, with the rest obtained from reference TRBV13 and TRBJ2-1, is as follows: AAGVIQSPRHLIKEKRETATLKCYPIPRHDTVYWYQQGPGQDPQFLISFYEKMQSDKGSIPDRFSAQQFSDYHSELNMSSLELGDSALYFCASSSPGLAVYNEQFFGPGTRLTVL.

The gene calls are TRBV7-9 and TRBJ1-1; D uncertain. The length of the CDR3 is 14 residues. Germline assignment: CDR1 SEHNR and CDR2 FQNEAQ (reference sequence). Trimming removed 4 bases from V and 5 bases from J, with 14 bases in between. The CDR3: CASSSGYGKTEAFF. The CDR3 nucleotides read TGTGCCAGCAGCTCCGGATATGGAAAGACTGAAGCTTTCTTT.